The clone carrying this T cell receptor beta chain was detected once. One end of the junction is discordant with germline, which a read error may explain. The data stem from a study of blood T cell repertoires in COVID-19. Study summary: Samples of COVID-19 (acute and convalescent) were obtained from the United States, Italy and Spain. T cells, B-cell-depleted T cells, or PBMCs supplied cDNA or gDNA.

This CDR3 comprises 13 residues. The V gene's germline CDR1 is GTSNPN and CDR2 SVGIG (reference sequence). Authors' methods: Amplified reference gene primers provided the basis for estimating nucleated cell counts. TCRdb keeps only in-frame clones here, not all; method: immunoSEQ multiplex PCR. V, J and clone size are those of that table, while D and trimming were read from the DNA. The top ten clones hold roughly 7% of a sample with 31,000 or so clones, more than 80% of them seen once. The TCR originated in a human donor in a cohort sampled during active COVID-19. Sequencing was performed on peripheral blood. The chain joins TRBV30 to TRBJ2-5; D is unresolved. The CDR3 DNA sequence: TGTGCCTGTAGTGTTTCTGACTTCGGGACCCAGTACTTC. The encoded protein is CACSVSDFGTQYF. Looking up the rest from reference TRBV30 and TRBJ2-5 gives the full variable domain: SQTIHQWPATLVQPVGSPLSLECTVEGTSNPNLYWYRQAAGRGLQLLFYSVGIGQISSEVPQNLSASRPQDRQFILSSKKLLLSDSGFYLCACSVSDFGTQYFGPGTRLLVL.